The TCR beta chain under discussion was sequenced for a study of blood T cell repertoires in COVID-19. Study-level information: The study drew acute and convalescent COVID-19 samples from the United States, Italy and Spain. PBMCs, B-cell-depleted T cells, or T cells were the source of the cDNA or gDNA that made up the material.

CDR3 length: 16 amino acids. CDR1 is KGHSH and CDR2 is LQKENI in the germline V gene. The ends lost 0 bases at V and 3 bases at J; junction bases unmatched: 4. Using immunoSEQ multiplex PCR, the repertoire was profiled, and TCRdb retains in-frame clones only, with some absent. The sample consists of fewer than 300,000 clones, around four fifths of them appearing once. A single count supports this clone. The sample comprised peripheral blood. The sequence was obtained from a man aged 80 or over with acute or convalescent COVID-19. The genes are TRBV18 and TRBJ2-5, with 10 nucleotides matching TRBD1. The CDR3 DNA sequence: TGTGCCAGCTCACCACCCGTGGGGACAGGGGAAGAGACCCAGTACTTC. Encoded protein: CASSPPVGTGEETQYF.